Shown below are 22 T cell receptor beta chains from a single sample sequenced in a study of STAT3 mutations in large granular lymphocyte leukemia. Study-wide points: Every T-cell large granular lymphocyte leukemia patient had at least one immunodominant TCR beta clonotype.

No antigen is known for these receptors. The table came from immunoSEQ multiplex PCR; TCRdb's copy has only in-frame clones and leaves some out. This sample carries some 30,000 clones, about 90% of them seen once, and the ten largest clones take 9.5% to 15%. Sequenced: peripheral blood mononuclear cells. Receptors originate from a man aged 60 to 75 with T-cell large granular lymphocyte leukemia. Some clones in this sample may be carry-over from other donors' samples.

The chain uses TRBV4-3 and TRBJ1-2; D gene ambiguous. There are 14 residues in the CDR3. Between the trimmed V and J ends, which lost 0 bases and 0 bases, there was a span of 5 bases. Germline V gene lookup returns CDR1 LGHNA and CDR2 YSLEER. The CDR3 sequence: CASSQDLSNYGYTF. As DNA, the CDR3 is TGCGCCAGCAGCCAAGATCTCTCTAACTATGGCTACACCTTC.

V is TRBV30 and J is TRBJ2-4; TRBD1 is a possible D gene (6 bases). The CDR3 is 13 amino acids. Per the germline V gene, CDR1 is GTSNPN and CDR2 is SVGIG (reference sequence). CDR3 sequence: CASAGVAKNIQYF. The DNA for the CDR3 is TGTGCTAGCGCAGGGGTAGCCAAAAACATTCAGTACTTC.

The chain couples TRBV6-5 to TRBJ2-7; D might be TRBD1 (6 bases). The CDR3 length is 15 residues. The V end lost 5 bases, the J end lost 0 bases, and 14 bases lay between the germline ends. Germline CDR1 reads MNHEY; CDR2 reads SVGAGI. DNA for the CDR3: TGTGCCAGCAGTATCGAACAGGGTTTCTCCTACGAGCAGTACTTC. Translation gives CASSIEQGFSYEQYF.

The chain combines TRBV2 with TRBJ2-2; 9 bases line up with TRBD2. Trimming cost V 6 bases and J 8 bases; bases outside gene matches: 10. Germline CDR1 is SNHLY and CDR2 is FYNNEI. This CDR3 contains 15 residues. DNA of the CDR3: TGTGCCAGCAGACCGGCGGCTAGCGGGAAGGGGGAGCTGTTTTTT. It is translated as CASRPAASGKGELFF.

The V call is TRBV29-1, the J call TRBJ1-2, with TRBD1 matching over 8 bases. Germline CDR1 and CDR2: SQVTM and ANQGSEA. The CDR3 contains 14 residues. Trimming removed 0 bases from V and 6 bases from J; junction bases left unmatched: 6. The CDR3 protein is CSVEEVRTGNGYTF. In DNA form, the CDR3 reads TGCAGCGTTGAAGAGGTACGGACAGGGAATGGCTACACCTTC.

The chain carries TRBV9 and TRBJ1-4; possibly TRBD1 for D (5 bases). Germline CDR1 reads SGDLS; CDR2 reads YYNGEE. V was clipped by 3 bases and J by 12 bases, with 18 bases between them. The length of the CDR3 is 14 residues. CDR3 nucleotide sequence: TGTGCCAGCAGCGAGGGGCCTGGGCGCGGGGAACTGTTTTTT. Translating gives CASSEGPGRGELFF.

V is TRBV7-9 and J is TRBJ1-5; D not certain. Germline CDR1 is SEHNR and CDR2 is FQNEAQ (reference sequence). V was clipped by 4 bases and J by 2 bases, with 9 bases between them. This CDR3 region has 14 residues. CDR3: CASSSAGGNQPQHF. Written as DNA, the CDR3 is TGTGCCAGCAGCTCCGCCGGGGGCAATCAGCCCCAGCATTTT.

The chain couples TRBV7-2 to TRBJ2-1; D gene unclear. This CDR3 spans 15 amino acids. Looked up from germline, CDR1 is SGHTA and CDR2 is FQGNSA. Trimming removed 4 bases from V and 0 bases from J, with 10 bases in between. The CDR3: CASSSDVSSYNEQFF. Here the CDR3 DNA reads TGTGCCAGCAGCTCAGACGTCAGCTCCTACAATGAGCAGTTCTTC.

The J gene is TRBJ2-5, the V gene TRBV5-1; D ambiguous. This CDR3 region has 14 residues. Trimming pared 0 bases from V and 1 base from J, leaving 7 bases between. The V gene's germline CDR1 is SGHRS and CDR2 YFSETQ. The CDR3 is CASSLGGIQETQYF. In DNA form, the CDR3 reads TGCGCCAGCAGCTTGGGGGGAATCCAAGAGACCCAGTACTTC.

V is TRBV15 and J is TRBJ1-5, with 8 bases lining up with TRBD1. CDR3 length: 15 residues. CDR1 is LNHNV, CDR2 YYDKDF, per germline (reference sequence). V lost 0 bases to trimming and J lost 5 bases; unmatched junction nucleotides: 3. The CDR3 DNA reads as TGTGCCACCAGCAGAGACGGACAGGGCGATCAGCCCCAGCATTTT. Encoded protein: CATSRDGQGDQPQHF.

The chain has TRBV4-3 and TRBJ2-5; a weak D match, TRBD2 (6 bases). With 0 bases removed from V and 5 bases from J, the gap between germline ends came to 13 bases. Germline CDR1 is LGHNA and CDR2 is YSLEER. CDR3 length: 15 residues. The CDR3 loop reads CASSQDNGSGETQYF. The DNA of the CDR3 is TGCGCCAGCAGCCAAGACAACGGGAGTGGGGAGACCCAGTACTTC.

This clone was counted once. V gene TRBV29-1 combines with J gene TRBJ1-5; D may be TRBD1 (5 bases). In germline, CDR1 is SQVTM, CDR2 ANQGSEA. The V end lost 4 bases, the J end lost 7 bases, and 14 bases lay between the germline ends. The CDR3 is 13 amino acids. The CDR3 DNA reads TGCAGCGTTGCGCCAGGGTCGAGGCAGCCCCAGCATTTT. Translated, it gives CSVAPGSRQPQHF.

The V call is TRBV5-1, the J call TRBJ1-2; D not certain. This CDR3 is built from 13 residues. Per germline, CDR1 SGHRS and CDR2 YFSETQ. The V end lost 0 bases, the J end lost 8 bases, and 11 bases lay between the germline ends. CDR3 in DNA: TGCGCCAGCAGCTTGGACCGGGAAGGGGGCTACACCTTC. Translating gives CASSLDREGGYTF.

V is TRBV30 and J is TRBJ1-1; D might be TRBD1 (6 bases). With 2 bases removed from V and 0 bases from J, the gap between germline ends came to 10 bases. The CDR3 has 14 residues. Germline lookup yields CDR1 GTSNPN and CDR2 SVGIG (reference sequence). CDR3 protein: CAWSPGGLNTEAFF. CDR3 in DNA: TGTGCCTGGAGTCCGGGGGGCCTGAACACTGAAGCTTTCTTT.

The genes are TRBV30 and TRBJ2-1; TRBD2 matches at 12 bases. Germline V gene lookup returns CDR1 GTSNPN and CDR2 SVGIG (reference sequence). J lost 6 bases, V lost 0 bases, and 6 bases had no gene match. The CDR3 contains 16 residues. In DNA, the CDR3 is TGTGCCTGGAGTGTACGGCGGACTAGCGGGGCCAATGAGCAGTTCTTC. As protein: CAWSVRRTSGANEQFF. The complete variable domain, with remaining parts taken from reference TRBV30 and TRBJ2-1, reads SQTIHQWPATLVQPVGSPLSLECTVEGTSNPNLYWYRQAAGRGLQLLFYSVGIGQISSEVPQNLSASRPQDRQFILSSKKLLLSDSGFYLCAWSVRRTSGANEQFFGPGTRLTVL.

With regard to this clone: The same CDR3 also results from other DNA sequences found in this sample. The genes are TRBV7-9 and TRBJ2-1; D may be TRBD2 (6 bases). The CDR3 loop spans 16 amino acids. V dropped 2 bases and J dropped 1 base, with 12 bases sitting between them. CDR1 and CDR2 from the germline V gene are SEHNR and FQNEAQ (reference sequence). The CDR3 coding sequence is TGTGCCAGCAGCTTAAGTCTGGCGGGATCCTACAATGAGCAGTTCTTC. Its protein product is CASSLSLAGSYNEQFF.

J is TRBJ1-1 and V is TRBV9; D is uncertain. Trimming took 3 bases from V and 2 from J, leaving 8 bases between them. Germline CDR1 reads SGDLS; CDR2 reads YYNGEE. CDR3 size: 13 residues. This chain's CDR3 is CASSGLRNTEAFF. The CDR3 nucleotides read TGTGCCAGCAGCGGGTTAAGAAACACTGAAGCTTTCTTT.

The chain couples TRBV5-6 to TRBJ2-7, with a weak D call TRBD2 (6 bases). Germline values: CDR1 SGHDT, CDR2 YYEEEE. The CDR3 has 17 residues. The ends were cut back, 4 bases at V and 7 bases at J, with 27 bases in the middle. DNA for the CDR3: TGTGCCAGCAGCCCACCTGGTAGAGGGCGGAGGGTGGGAGAGCAGTACTTC. It is translated as CASSPPGRGRRVGEQYF. Combining the CDR3 with reference TRBV5-6 and TRBJ2-7 gives the whole variable domain DAGVTQSPTHLIKTRGQQVTLRCSPKSGHDTVSWYQQALGQGPQFIFQYYEEEERQRGNFPDRFSGHQFPNYSSELNVNALLLGDSALYLCASSPPGRGRRVGEQYFGPGTRLTVT.

In this sample, this clone turned up once. This rearrangement joins TRBV30 to TRBJ1-6; D gene ambiguous. Germline assignment: CDR1 GTSNPN and CDR2 SVGIG (reference sequence). Trimming left V 0 bases short and J 7 bases short, with 10 bases between. The CDR3 contains 14 residues. DNA for the CDR3: TGTGCCTGGAGTGTAAACGGTCTGAATTCACCCCTCCACTTT. Its translation: CAWSVNGLNSPLHF.

V usage is TRBV27 and J usage is TRBJ2-7; 7 positions match TRBD2. The CDR3 extends over 15 amino acids. Trimming took 6 bases from V and 0 from J; bases not matched to a gene: 8. In germline, CDR1 is MNHEY, CDR2 SMNVEV (reference sequence). Here the CDR3 reads CASRIPGGGSYEQYF. The CDR3 bases are TGTGCCAGCAGAATCCCGGGGGGTGGCTCCTACGAGCAGTACTTC.

The V and J genes are TRBV2 and TRBJ2-7, with D hard to call. There are 15 residues in the CDR3. CDR1 and CDR2 (germline): SNHLY, FYNNEI. V was trimmed by 6 bases and J by 3 bases, leaving 18 bases between them. The CDR3 reads CASSPVASKGYEQYF. The CDR3, as DNA: TGTGCCAGCAGCCCTGTGGCCTCTAAGGGCTACGAGCAGTACTTC.

V and J are TRBV12-2 and TRBJ2-2; no DNA check was done on the table's D call, TRBD2. TRBV12-2 is annotated as a pseudogene. The CDR3 has 14 residues. Written as DNA, the CDR3 is TGTGCAAGCGAGGAGGGAGGGCCGGTCGGGGAGCTGTTTTTT. It translates to CASEEGGPVGELFF.